What follows describes a single TCR beta chain. Its antigen is as yet unknown. These data originate in a study of cytomegalovirus exposure and HLA in healthy donors. Nominal health characterized the donors when sampled, though unrecorded immune exposures were likely. This PCR relied on a set of 60 Vbeta primers and 13 Jbeta primers. Sequencing was performed with immunoSEQ multiplex PCR; in TCRdb, only in-frame clones are kept and a portion is missing. The repertoire holds 150,000 to 200,000 clones, with roughly 87% as singletons. Points from the study as a whole: Researchers had no immune exposure information except CMV serostatus available. Investigators reported 150 to 200 TCR beta chains as tied to cytomegalovirus.

This receptor was obtained from a girl under two years old in good health and CMV-seronegative. The sample consisted of PBMCs.

The CDR3 reads CASSMEALAGGWEQFF. CDR3 sequence (DNA): TGTGCCAGTAGTATGGAGGCACTAGCGGGAGGGTGGGAGCAGTTCTTC. The V call is TRBV19, the J call TRBJ2-1, with 13 bases aligning to TRBD2. The CDR3 sequence is 16 residues long. The V gene end was trimmed by 3 bases and the J gene end by 10 bases; junction bases not matched to a gene: 9. Germline CDR1 is LNHDA and CDR2 is SQIVND (reference sequence).